This T cell receptor beta chain originates from a study of T cell responses to AZD1222 COVID-19 vaccine. General study findings and limits: Two AZD1222 doses significantly raised spike-specific TCR breadth and depth over controls. At baseline, just 6 or 7 AZD1222 recipients tested seropositive. The donor cohort was predominantly white British with a female majority, and clonal diversity may have been underestimated. Spike as a whole was targeted by vaccine-associated CD4 TCRs, dominant at 160-218 and 743-854.

Measured with immunoSEQ multiplex PCR; TCRdb has only the in-frame clones, and not every one. The sample holds approximately 110,000 clones, about 90% seen once. Comments on this clone: Its matching antigen is unknown.

The CDR3 is 13 amino acids. V was shortened by 4 bases and J by 0 bases, with 7 bases between the two germline ends. Germline CDR1 and CDR2: LGHDT and YNNKEL (reference sequence). Sample: peripheral blood, taken 28 days after the second AZD1222 dose. The clonotype originates from an adult who received the AZD1222 COVID-19 vaccine. This rearrangement joins TRBV3-1 (or the pseudogene TRBV3-2) to TRBJ2-7; unclear D gene. CDR3 sequence reads: CASSPNHSYEQYF. DNA of the CDR3: TGTGCCAGCAGCCCGAACCACTCCTACGAGCAGTACTTC.